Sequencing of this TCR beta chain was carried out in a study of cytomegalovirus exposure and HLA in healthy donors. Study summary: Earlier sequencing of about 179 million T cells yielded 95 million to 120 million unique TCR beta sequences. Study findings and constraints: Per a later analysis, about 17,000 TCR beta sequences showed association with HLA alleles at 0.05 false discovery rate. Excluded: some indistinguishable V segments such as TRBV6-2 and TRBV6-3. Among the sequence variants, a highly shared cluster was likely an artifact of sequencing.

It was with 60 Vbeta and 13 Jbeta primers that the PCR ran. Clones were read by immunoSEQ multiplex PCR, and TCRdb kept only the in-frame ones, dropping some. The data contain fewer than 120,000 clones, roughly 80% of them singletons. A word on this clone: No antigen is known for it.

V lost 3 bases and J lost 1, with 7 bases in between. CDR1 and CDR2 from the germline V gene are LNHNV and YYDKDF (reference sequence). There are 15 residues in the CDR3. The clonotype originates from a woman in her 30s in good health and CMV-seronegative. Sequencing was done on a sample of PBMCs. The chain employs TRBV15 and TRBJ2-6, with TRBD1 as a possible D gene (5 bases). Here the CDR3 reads CATSRTASGANVLTF. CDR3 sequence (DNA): TGTGCCACCAGCAGGACAGCATCTGGGGCCAACGTCCTGACTTTC.